This TCR beta chain was sequenced for a study of shared clonotypes between healthy human individuals. Points from the study as a whole: Relative to clonotypes present in all four donors, those not shared had lower generation probabilities.

A word on this clone: The antigen remains undetermined.

Each donor was a Caucasian adult residing in Nashville, Tennessee. The germline gives CDR1 MNHEY, CDR2 SMNVEV (reference sequence). The V end was cut by 1 base, the J end by 6 bases, with 5 bases between. The CDR3 is 12 residues long. For every subset, genomic DNA was evenly distributed across several immunoSEQ plates. Using immunoSEQ multiplex PCR, the repertoire was profiled, and TCRdb retains in-frame clones only, with some absent. The table includes a few million clones, roughly nine tenths detected once. The specimen sequenced was naive CD4+ T cells sorted from blood. Subset in this sample: CD45RA+ positively selected. The chain couples TRBV27 to TRBJ2-3; either TRBD1 or TRBD2 may fit D (5 bases each). The clonotype originates from a young man in good health. In DNA form, the CDR3 reads TGTGCCAGCAGTTTATGGGGGGATACGCAGTATTTT. Its translation is CASSLWGDTQYF.